One and the same sample provided the 14 T cell receptor beta chains below, sequenced in a study of T cells in narcolepsy. Data came from immunoSEQ multiplex PCR; TCRdb stores just in-frame clones and leaves some out. The sample lists fewer than 35,000 clones, around four fifths occurring once. The specimen was CD45RA- memory CD4+ T cells from PBMCs. The receptor set was obtained from a human donor with narcolepsy.

The rearrangement joins TRBV25-1 to TRBJ1-4, with no clear D. Germline V gene sequence: CDR1 MGHDK, CDR2 SYGVNS. Trimming pared 1 base from V and 8 bases from J, leaving 5 bases between. This CDR3 comprises 12 residues. CDR3 loop: CASSEFTEKLFF. The CDR3 nucleotides are TGTGCCAGCAGTGAATTTACCGAAAAACTGTTTTTT.

This clone was picked up one time. V usage is TRBV4-1 and J usage is TRBJ2-4, with D perhaps matching TRBD2 (6 bases). The V gene's germline CDR1 is MGHRA and CDR2 YSYEKL. The germline V and J ends were trimmed by 5 bases and 0 bases, with 20 bases remaining between them. The CDR3 runs to 18 residues. This chain's CDR3 is CASSSRRGADLAKNIQYF. CDR3 nucleotides: TGCGCCAGCAGCTCGCGACGCGGGGCCGATCTAGCCAAAAACATTCAGTACTTC.

The V and J genes are TRBV4-1 and TRBJ1-2, with D hard to call. V lost 0 bases and J 7 bases, leaving 9 bases between the germline ends. Germline-derived CDR1 and CDR2 are MGHRA and YSYEKL. This CDR3 is 13 amino acids long. The CDR3 reads CASSQERSRGYTF. CDR3 coding DNA: TGCGCCAGCAGCCAAGAGCGGTCTCGTGGCTACACCTTC.

The chain employs TRBV5-1 and TRBJ2-3; the match to TRBD2 covers 15 bases. The CDR3 extends over 15 amino acids. From germline, CDR1 is SGHRS and CDR2 YFSETQ. J gave up 6 bases and V 4 bases, and 3 bases lay outside the gene matches. The CDR3 nucleotides are TGCGCCAGCAGCACTGGACTAGCGGGAGGGGATACGCAGTATTTT. Amino acids: CASSTGLAGGDTQYF. The whole variable domain, remainder taken from reference TRBV5-1 and TRBJ2-3, is KAGVTQTPRYLIKTRGQQVTLSCSPISGHRSVSWYQQTPGQGLQFLFEYFSETQRNKGNFPGRFSGRQFSNSRSEMNVSTLELGDSALYLCASSTGLAGGDTQYFGPGTRLTVL.

This clone has only a few counts. The chain joins TRBV19 to TRBJ1-1; D uncertain. The CDR3 sequence is 13 residues long. V was shortened by 3 bases and J by 1 base, with 6 bases between the two germline ends. Germline CDR1 and CDR2: LNHDA and SQIVND (reference sequence). The CDR3 nucleotides are TGTGCCAGTAGTATCACTGCGAACACTGAAGCTTTCTTT. It yields the protein CASSITANTEAFF.

The chain joins TRBV10-3 to TRBJ2-6; D is perhaps TRBD1 (6 bases). V lost 2 bases to trimming and J lost 0 bases, with 11 bases between them. Germline V gene lookup returns CDR1 ENHRY and CDR2 SYGVKD. This CDR3 is 17 amino acids long. Written as DNA, the CDR3 is TGTGCCATCAGTGAGGGAACAGGGTTCTCTGGGGCCAACGTCCTGACTTTC. Its translation: CAISEGTGFSGANVLTF.

The J gene is TRBJ2-1, the V gene TRBV7-3; a weak D match, TRBD2 (6 bases). The CDR3 has 16 residues. The V gene's germline CDR1 is SGHTA and CDR2 FQGTGA. V was shortened by 5 bases and J by 0 bases, with 14 bases between the two germline ends. CDR3 DNA sequence: TGTGCCAGCAGCGCAGCCGGGACTCACTCCTACAATGAGCAGTTCTTC. This codes for CASSAAGTHSYNEQFF.

The J gene is TRBJ2-1, the V gene TRBV19, with D possibly being TRBD1 (6 bases). The CDR3 is 13 amino acids. The germline CDR1 and CDR2 sequences are LNHDA and SQIVND (reference sequence). V lost 5 bases and J 6 bases, leaving 11 bases between the germline ends. The CDR3 DNA reads as TGTGCCAGTAGTCCCAGGACAGTCAATGAGCAGTTCTTC. Its translation is CASSPRTVNEQFF.

The V and J genes are TRBV5-7 and TRBJ1-2, with D uncertain. TRBV5-7 is an ORF, and what it does is uncertain. V was clipped by 1 base and J by 6 bases, with 22 bases between them. This CDR3 region has 17 residues. The CDR3 coding sequence is TGTGCCAGCAGCTTGAATGTGGGTGGGATTACCGGAAATGGCTACACCTTC. The encoded protein is CASSLNVGGITGNGYTF.

V gene TRBV2 combines with J gene TRBJ1-4; 8 nucleotides agree with TRBD1. V shed 4 bases and J 8 bases; nucleotides not matched to a gene: 6. Per germline, CDR1 SNHLY and CDR2 FYNNEI. The CDR3 extends over 14 amino acids. The CDR3 loop reads CASSADRGGEKLFF. CDR3 coding DNA: TGTGCCAGCAGTGCAGACAGGGGAGGCGAAAAACTGTTTTTT.

CDR3 sequence (DNA): TGTGCCAGCAGCGTAGAAAGGAGCTCCTACGAGCAGTACTTC. This translates into CASSVERSSYEQYF. V usage is TRBV9 and J usage is TRBJ2-5; D is unclear. The J call could be wrong; TRBJ2-7 is a better fit for the DNA end. CDR1 and CDR2 from the germline V gene are SGDLS and YYNGEE. This CDR3 comprises 14 residues.

This clone appeared a single time. J is TRBJ2-3 and V is TRBV5-1; no definite D call. Germline V gives CDR1 SGHRS, CDR2 YFSETQ. Trimming took 4 bases from V and 6 from J, leaving 21 bases between them. The CDR3 runs 16 residues. The CDR3 nucleotides are TGCGCCAGCAGCCTAGGCGGCAGGTCATCATGGGATACGCAGTATTTT. This sequence encodes CASSLGGRSSWDTQYF.

The genes are TRBV11-2 and TRBJ2-5; D may match TRBD1 or TRBD2 (5 bases each). CDR1 and CDR2 from the germline V gene are SGHAT and FQNNGV. V lost 1 base, J lost 1 base, and 10 bases lay in between. The CDR3 is made up of 15 amino acids. The CDR3 DNA reads as TGTGCCAGCAGCTTAGGTCGGGGACCCCAAGAGACCCAGTACTTC. This codes for CASSLGRGPQETQYF.

The V call is TRBV19, the J call TRBJ1-4; 10 bases are shared with TRBD1. The CDR3 runs 14 residues. Germline V CDR1 and CDR2: LNHDA, SQIVND (reference sequence). V was clipped by 6 bases and J by 7 bases; unmatched bases: 5. The CDR3 sequence: CASRRTGGREKLFF. In DNA, the CDR3 is TGTGCCAGTAGGCGGACAGGGGGACGTGAAAAACTGTTTTTT.